This T cell receptor beta chain was recorded in a study of identical twins. Study outcomes and limitations: Within cord blood, abundant beta clonotypes carried fewer insertions, but memory repertoires showed no such trend. Models predicted too little out-of-frame TCR alpha sharing in monozygotic twins. Out-of-frame alpha sequences common to twins exhibited an excess of low generation probability.

This clonotype was counted between two and nine times. As yet, its antigen is unknown. The germline V gene encodes CDR1 MNHEY and CDR2 SVGEGT. The CDR3 is 17 residues long. After removal of 4 bases from V and 0 bases from J, the junction contained 10 bases not matched to a gene. Unique molecular identifiers were present on the cDNA, and a universal primer site came from template switching. TCRdb redid the calling of the 5' RACE reads with MiXCR, one entry per CDR3 protein. The repertoire holds 1.5 million to 2 million distinct CDR3 sequences, 32% seen once, with approximately 0.29% in the top ten. This clonotype was obtained from a newborn girl in good health. Input material: cord blood. The chain carries TRBV6-2 or TRBV6-3 and TRBJ2-3; 7 bases are a match to TRBD2. CDR3 in DNA: TGTGCCAGCAGTTCTATTCAGACTAGCCTGAGCACAGATACGCAGTATTTT. As protein: CASSSIQTSLSTDTQYF.